This TCR beta chain originates from a study of blood T cell repertoires in COVID-19. Background on the study: The United States, Italy and Spain provided the acute and convalescent COVID-19 samples. From T cells, B-cell-depleted T cells, or PBMCs came the material, which was cDNA or gDNA.

The method was immunoSEQ multiplex PCR; TCRdb's version includes in-frame clones alone and lacks a portion of them. This sample yields around 500,000 clones, of which around 89% are seen a single time; approximately 1.8% belongs to the top ten. The cohort comprised adults aged roughly 18 to 95 years residing in 24 US areas. Grouping used clinical history reported by participants in a survey and questionnaire. Turning to this clone: Relative to the germline gene, one junction end is altered; a read error may explain this.

Germline V gene sequence: CDR1 SEHNR, CDR2 FQNEAQ (reference sequence). The CDR3 extends over 14 amino acids. The chain couples TRBV7-9 to TRBJ1-6, with TRBD1 identical over 10 bases. The source material was PBMCs or T cells enriched from blood (not recorded which). This clonotype originated in a woman between 35 and 50 years old who had recovered from COVID-19. CDR3 in DNA: TGTGCCAGCAGCTCCGCGACCGACCGGGACAGGGGTACTTTC. Translated: CASSSATDRDRGTF.